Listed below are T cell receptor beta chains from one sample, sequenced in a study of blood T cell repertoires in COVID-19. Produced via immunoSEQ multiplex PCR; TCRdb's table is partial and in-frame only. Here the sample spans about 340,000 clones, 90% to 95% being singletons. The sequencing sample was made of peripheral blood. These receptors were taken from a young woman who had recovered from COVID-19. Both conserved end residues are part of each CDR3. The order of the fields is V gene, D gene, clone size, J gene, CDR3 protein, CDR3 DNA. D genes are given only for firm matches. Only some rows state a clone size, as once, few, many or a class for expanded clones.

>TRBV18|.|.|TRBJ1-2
CASSPTGTGKFYGYTF
TGTGCCAGCTCTCCTACGGGCACAGGGAAGTTCTATGGCTACACCTTC
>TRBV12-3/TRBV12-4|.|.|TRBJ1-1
CASSLLGRVAFF
TGTGCCAGCAGTCTATTAGGGAGGGTAGCTTTCTTT
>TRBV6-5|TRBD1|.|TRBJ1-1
CASSYDRASSEAFF
TGTGCCAGCAGTTATGACAGGGCGAGCTCTGAAGCTTTCTTT
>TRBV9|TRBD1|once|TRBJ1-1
CASSVRGSTGGTEAFF
TGTGCCAGCAGCGTCAGAGGATCGACAGGGGGGACTGAAGCTTTCTTT
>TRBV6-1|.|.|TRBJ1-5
CASSEQGGLSNQPQHF
TGTGCCAGCAGTGAACAGGGCGGTCTAAGCAATCAGCCCCAGCATTTT
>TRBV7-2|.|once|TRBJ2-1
CASSYTRDEQFF
TGTGCCAGCAGCTATACTAGGGATGAGCAGTTCTTC
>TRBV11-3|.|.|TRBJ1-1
CASSPSPYAEAFF
TGTGCCAGCAGCCCTAGCCCGTACGCTGAAGCTTTCTTT
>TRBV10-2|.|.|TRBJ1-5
CASTSLNQPQHF
TGCGCCAGCACCTCCCTCAATCAGCCCCAGCATTTT
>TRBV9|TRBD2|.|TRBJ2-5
CASSVVSSGGETQYF
TGTGCCAGCAGCGTAGTATCTAGCGGAGGGGAGACCCAGTACTTC
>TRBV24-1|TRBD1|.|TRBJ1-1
CATSGTTGVTEAFF
TGTGCCACCAGTGGGACGACAGGGGTCACTGAAGCTTTCTTT
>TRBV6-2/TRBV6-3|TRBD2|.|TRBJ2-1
CASSPGTSALRGEQFF
TGTGCCAGCAGCCCCGGGACTAGCGCCTTAAGGGGTGAGCAGTTCTTC
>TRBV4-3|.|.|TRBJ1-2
CASSLNGGVQIHGYTF
TGCGCCAGCAGCCTCAATGGGGGGGTCCAGATCCATGGCTACACCTTC
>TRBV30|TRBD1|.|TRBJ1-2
CAWVSGGWNGYTF
TGTGCCTGGGTATCAGGGGGCTGGAATGGCTACACCTTC
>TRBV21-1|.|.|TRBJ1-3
CASSKVVYGVSGNTIYF
TGTGCCAGCAGCAAAGTGGTTTATGGAGTCTCTGGAAACACCATATATTTT
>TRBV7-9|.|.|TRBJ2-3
CASSLGRTSTDTQYF
TGTGCCAGCAGCTTAGGTAGGACTAGCACAGATACGCAGTATTTT
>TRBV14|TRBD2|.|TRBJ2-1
CASSQRLAGRNEQFF
TGTGCCAGCAGCCAACGACTAGCGGGAAGGAATGAGCAGTTCTTC
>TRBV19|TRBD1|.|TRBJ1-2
CASNNRGGYTF
TGTGCCAGTAACAACAGGGGGGGCTACACCTTC
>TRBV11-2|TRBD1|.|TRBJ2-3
CASSLVTTFDRAAQYF
TGTGCCAGCAGCTTAGTGACCACGTTTGACAGGGCGGCGCAGTATTTT
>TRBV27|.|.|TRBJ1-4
CASSFKGITNEKLFF
TGTGCCAGCAGTTTCAAGGGGATCACTAATGAAAAACTGTTTTTT
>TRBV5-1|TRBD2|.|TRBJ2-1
CASSLKLAGAYNEQFF
TGCGCCAGCAGCTTAAAACTAGCGGGCGCGTACAATGAGCAGTTCTTC
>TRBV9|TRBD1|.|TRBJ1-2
CASSVAGGLEYGYTF
TGTGCCAGCAGCGTAGCAGGGGGCTTGGAGTATGGCTACACCTTC
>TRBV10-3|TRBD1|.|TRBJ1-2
CAISELGDRDGYTF
TGTGCCATCAGTGAGTTGGGGGACAGGGATGGCTACACCTTC
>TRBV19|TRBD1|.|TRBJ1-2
CASSIDEAGGYGYTF
TGTGCCAGTAGTATAGATGAGGCAGGGGGCTATGGCTACACCTTC
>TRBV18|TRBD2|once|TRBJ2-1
CASSSRLAGHPYNEQFF
TGTGCCAGCTCATCAAGACTAGCGGGACACCCCTACAATGAGCAGTTCTTC
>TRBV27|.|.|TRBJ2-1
CASSPLVGALEQFF
TGTGCCAGCAGTCCCCTCGTAGGGGCGCTTGAGCAGTTCTTC